This paragraph reports one TCR beta chain. The CDR3 consists of 13 residues. V shed 8 bases and J shed 5 bases, with 16 bases lying between them. This specimen belongs to a study of blood T cell repertoires in COVID-19. Clones were read by immunoSEQ multiplex PCR, and TCRdb kept only the in-frame ones, dropping some. The table shows about 220,000 clones, with around 80% occurring only once. The chain uses TRBV12-3 or TRBV12-4 and TRBJ2-7; a possible D gene is TRBD2 (6 bases). Sequences were obtained from peripheral blood. This clonotype was obtained from a man between 40 and 49 years old who had recovered from COVID-19. CDR3 protein: CASSGDLIDEQYF. As DNA, the CDR3 is TGTGCCAGCTCGGGAGACTTGATCGACGAGCAGTACTTC.